This TCR beta chain was captured in a study of response to subunit inactivated influenza vaccine. Study conclusions and caveats: Each seasonal influenza vaccination recruits few new T cells, the authors suggested.

As to this clonotype: The antigen remains unidentified.

From the RT-PCR reads, TCRdb called clonotypes with MiXCR, one entry per CDR3 protein. The table includes 500,000 to 600,000 distinct CDR3 sequences, around 8% detected once. Germline-derived CDR1 and CDR2 are SGHRS and YFSETQ. CDR3 length: 13 amino acids. Trimming removed 0 bases from V and 8 bases from J, with 9 bases in between. The TCR sequence derives from a man between 50 and 70 years old who received an inactivated influenza vaccine. The rearrangement uses TRBV5-1 and TRBJ2-1; D is undetermined. This specimen was PBMCs from blood, taken approximately 25 months after vaccination. In DNA form, the CDR3 reads TGCGCCAGCAGCTTGGACGGCGCCCATGAGCAGTTCTTC. Translation gives CASSLDGAHEQFF. Complete variable domain (other parts from reference TRBV5-1 and TRBJ2-1): KAGVTQTPRYLIKTRGQQVTLSCSPISGHRSVSWYQQTPGQGLQFLFEYFSETQRNKGNFPGRFSGRQFSNSRSEMNVSTLELGDSALYLCASSLDGAHEQFFGPGTRLTVL.